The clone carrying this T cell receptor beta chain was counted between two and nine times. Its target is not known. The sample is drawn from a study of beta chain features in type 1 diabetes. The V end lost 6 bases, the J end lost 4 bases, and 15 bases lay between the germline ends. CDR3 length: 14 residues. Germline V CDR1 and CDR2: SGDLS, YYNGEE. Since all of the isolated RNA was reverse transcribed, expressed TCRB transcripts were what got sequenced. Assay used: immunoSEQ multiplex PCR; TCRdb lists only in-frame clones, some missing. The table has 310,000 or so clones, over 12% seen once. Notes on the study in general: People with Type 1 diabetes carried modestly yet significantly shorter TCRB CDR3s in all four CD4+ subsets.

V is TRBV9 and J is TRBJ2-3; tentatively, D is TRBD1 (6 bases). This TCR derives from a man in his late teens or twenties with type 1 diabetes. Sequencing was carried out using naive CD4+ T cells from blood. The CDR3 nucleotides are TGTGCCAGCACCATATCTGGGGGCGCAGATACGCAGTATTTT. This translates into CASTISGGADTQYF.